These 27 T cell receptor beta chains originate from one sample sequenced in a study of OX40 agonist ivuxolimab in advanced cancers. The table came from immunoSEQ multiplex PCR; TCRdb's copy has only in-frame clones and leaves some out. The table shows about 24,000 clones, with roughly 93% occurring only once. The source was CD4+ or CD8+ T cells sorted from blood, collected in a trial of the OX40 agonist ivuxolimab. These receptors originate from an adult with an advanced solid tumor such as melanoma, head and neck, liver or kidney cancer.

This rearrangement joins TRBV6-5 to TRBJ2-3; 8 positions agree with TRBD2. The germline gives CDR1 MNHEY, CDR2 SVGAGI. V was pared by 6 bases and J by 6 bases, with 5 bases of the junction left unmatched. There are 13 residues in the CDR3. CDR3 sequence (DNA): TGTGCCAGCAGACGCGGGAGGATGGATACGCAGTATTTT. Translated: CASRRGRMDTQYF.

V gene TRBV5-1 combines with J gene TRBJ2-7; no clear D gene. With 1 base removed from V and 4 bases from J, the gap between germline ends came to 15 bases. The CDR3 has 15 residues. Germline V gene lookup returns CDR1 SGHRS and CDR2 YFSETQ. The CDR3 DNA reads TGCGCCAGCAGCTTGAGTGCCGGTCTTTTGTACGAGCAGTACTTC. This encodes CASSLSAGLLYEQYF. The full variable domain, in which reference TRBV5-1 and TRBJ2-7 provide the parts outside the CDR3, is KAGVTQTPRYLIKTRGQQVTLSCSPISGHRSVSWYQQTPGQGLQFLFEYFSETQRNKGNFPGRFSGRQFSNSRSEMNVSTLELGDSALYLCASSLSAGLLYEQYFGPGTRLTVT.

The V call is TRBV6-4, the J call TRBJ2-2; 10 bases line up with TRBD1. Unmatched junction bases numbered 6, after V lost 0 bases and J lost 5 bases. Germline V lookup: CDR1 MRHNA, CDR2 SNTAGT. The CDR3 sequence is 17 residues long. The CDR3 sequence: CASSDSADRGVTGELFF. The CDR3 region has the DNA TGTGCCAGCAGTGACTCTGCGGACAGGGGGGTTACCGGGGAGCTGTTTTTT.

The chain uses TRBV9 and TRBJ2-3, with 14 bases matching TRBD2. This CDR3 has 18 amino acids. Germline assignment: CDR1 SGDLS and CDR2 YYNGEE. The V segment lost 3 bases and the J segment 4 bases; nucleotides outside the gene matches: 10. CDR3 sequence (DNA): TGTGCCAGCAGCGCGTCGACTAGCGGGGGGGCGGGCTCAGATACGCAGTATTTT. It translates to CASSASTSGGAGSDTQYF.

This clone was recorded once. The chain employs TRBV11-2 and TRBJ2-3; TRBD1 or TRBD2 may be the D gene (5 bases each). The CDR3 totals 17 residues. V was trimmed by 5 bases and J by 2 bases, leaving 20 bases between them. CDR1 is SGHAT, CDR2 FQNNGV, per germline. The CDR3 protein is CASSRVPGPSVTDTQYF. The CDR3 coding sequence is TGTGCCAGCAGCCGGGTACCGGGACCTAGTGTCACAGATACGCAGTATTTT.

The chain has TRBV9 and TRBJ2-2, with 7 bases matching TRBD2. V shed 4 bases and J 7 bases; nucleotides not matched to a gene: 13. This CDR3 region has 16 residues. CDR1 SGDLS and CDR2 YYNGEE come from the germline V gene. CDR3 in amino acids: CASSPSSGPPHGELFF. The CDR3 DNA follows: TGTGCCAGCAGCCCTTCTAGCGGACCCCCCCACGGGGAGCTGTTTTTT.

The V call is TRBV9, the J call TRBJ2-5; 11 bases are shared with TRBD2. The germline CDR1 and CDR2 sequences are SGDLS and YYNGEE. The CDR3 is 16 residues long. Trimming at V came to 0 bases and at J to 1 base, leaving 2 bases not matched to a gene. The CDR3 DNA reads TGTGCCAGCAGCGTAGGCGGACTAGCGGGCCAAGAGACCCAGTACTTC. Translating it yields CASSVGGLAGQETQYF.

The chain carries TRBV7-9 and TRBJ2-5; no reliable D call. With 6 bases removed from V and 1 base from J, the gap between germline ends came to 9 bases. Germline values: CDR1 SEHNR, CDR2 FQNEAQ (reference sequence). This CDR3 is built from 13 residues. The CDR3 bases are TGTGCCAGCAGTGCTACCTTCCAAGAGACCCAGTACTTC. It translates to CASSATFQETQYF.

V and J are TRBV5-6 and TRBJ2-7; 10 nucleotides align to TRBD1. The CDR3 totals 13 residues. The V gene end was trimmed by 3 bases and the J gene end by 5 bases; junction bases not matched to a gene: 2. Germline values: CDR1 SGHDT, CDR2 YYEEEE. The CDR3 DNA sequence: TGTGCCAGCAGCTGGGACAGGGGCGACGAGCAGTACTTC. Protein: CASSWDRGDEQYF.

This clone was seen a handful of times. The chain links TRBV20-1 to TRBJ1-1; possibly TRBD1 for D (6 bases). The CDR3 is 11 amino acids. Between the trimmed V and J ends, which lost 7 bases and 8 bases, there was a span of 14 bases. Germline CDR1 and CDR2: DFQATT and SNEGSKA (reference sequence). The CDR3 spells CSVGKGVEAFF. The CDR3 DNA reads TGCAGTGTAGGGAAGGGGGTCGAAGCTTTCTTT.

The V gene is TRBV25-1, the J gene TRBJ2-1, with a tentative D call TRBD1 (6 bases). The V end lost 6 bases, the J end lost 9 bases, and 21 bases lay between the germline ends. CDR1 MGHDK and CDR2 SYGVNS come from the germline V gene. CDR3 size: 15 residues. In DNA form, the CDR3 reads TGTGCCAGCAGAAAGATGGGGGCAGTGGCTGGTGAGCAGTTCTTC. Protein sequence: CASRKMGAVAGEQFF.

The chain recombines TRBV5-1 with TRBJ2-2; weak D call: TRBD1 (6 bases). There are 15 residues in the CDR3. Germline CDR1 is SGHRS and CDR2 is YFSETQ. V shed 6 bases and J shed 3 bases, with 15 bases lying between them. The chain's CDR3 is CASILYWGHTGELFF. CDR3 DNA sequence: TGCGCCAGCATCCTATACTGGGGGCACACCGGGGAGCTGTTTTTT.

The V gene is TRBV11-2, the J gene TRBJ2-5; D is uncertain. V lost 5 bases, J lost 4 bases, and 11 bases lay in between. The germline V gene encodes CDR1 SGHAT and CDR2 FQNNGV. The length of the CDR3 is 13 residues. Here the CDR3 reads CASSHDTIETQYF. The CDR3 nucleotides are TGTGCCAGCAGCCACGACACCATAGAGACCCAGTACTTC.

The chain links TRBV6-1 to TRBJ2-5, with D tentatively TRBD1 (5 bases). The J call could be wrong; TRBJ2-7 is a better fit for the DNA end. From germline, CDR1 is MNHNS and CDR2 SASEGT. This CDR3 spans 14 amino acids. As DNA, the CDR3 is TGTGCCAGCAGTGAAGGGGGCCTCCGGAACGAGCAGTACTTC. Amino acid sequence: CASSEGGLRNEQYF.

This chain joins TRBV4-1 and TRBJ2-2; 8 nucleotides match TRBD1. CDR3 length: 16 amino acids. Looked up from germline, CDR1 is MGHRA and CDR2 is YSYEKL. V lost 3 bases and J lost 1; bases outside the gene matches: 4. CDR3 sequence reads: CASSQRTGRNTGELFF. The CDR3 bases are TGCGCCAGCAGCCAGCGGACAGGGAGGAACACCGGGGAGCTGTTTTTT.

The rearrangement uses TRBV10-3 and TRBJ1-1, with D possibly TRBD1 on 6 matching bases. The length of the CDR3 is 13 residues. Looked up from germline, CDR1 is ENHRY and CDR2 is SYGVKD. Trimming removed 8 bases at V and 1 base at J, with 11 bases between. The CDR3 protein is CAIWAGENTEAFF. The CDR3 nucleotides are TGTGCCATCTGGGCAGGGGAGAACACTGAAGCTTTCTTT.

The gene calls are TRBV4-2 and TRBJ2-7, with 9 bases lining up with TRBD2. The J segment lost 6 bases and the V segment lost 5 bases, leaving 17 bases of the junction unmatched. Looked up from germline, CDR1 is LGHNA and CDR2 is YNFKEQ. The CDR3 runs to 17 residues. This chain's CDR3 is CASSFTSGLALSPEQYF. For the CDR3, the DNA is TGTGCCAGCAGCTTTACGTCAGGACTAGCGTTATCACCCGAGCAGTACTTC.

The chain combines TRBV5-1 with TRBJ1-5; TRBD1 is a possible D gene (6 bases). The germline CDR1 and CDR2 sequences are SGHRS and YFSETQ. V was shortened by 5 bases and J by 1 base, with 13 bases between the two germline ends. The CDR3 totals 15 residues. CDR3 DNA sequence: TGCGCCAGCAGGGTGGACAGCGGGAGCAATCAGCCCCAGCATTTT. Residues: CASRVDSGSNQPQHF.

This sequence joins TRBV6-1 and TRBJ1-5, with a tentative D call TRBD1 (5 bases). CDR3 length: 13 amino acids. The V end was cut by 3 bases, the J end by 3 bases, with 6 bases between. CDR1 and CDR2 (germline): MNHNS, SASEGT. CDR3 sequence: CASSDRANQPQHF. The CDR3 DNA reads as TGTGCCAGCAGTGACAGGGCCAATCAGCCCCAGCATTTT.

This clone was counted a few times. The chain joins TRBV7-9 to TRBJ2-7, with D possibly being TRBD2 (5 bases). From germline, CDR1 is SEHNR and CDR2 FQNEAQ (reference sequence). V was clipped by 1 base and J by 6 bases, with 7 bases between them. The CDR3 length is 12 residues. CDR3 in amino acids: CASSLGTLEQYF. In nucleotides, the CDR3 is TGTGCCAGCAGCTTAGGGACTCTCGAGCAGTACTTC. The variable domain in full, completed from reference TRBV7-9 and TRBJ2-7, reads DTGVSQNPRHKITKRGQNVTFRCDPISEHNRLYWYRQTLGQGPEFLTYFQNEAQLEKSRLLSDRFSAERPKGSFSTLEIQRTEQGDSAMYLCASSLGTLEQYFGPGTRLTVT.

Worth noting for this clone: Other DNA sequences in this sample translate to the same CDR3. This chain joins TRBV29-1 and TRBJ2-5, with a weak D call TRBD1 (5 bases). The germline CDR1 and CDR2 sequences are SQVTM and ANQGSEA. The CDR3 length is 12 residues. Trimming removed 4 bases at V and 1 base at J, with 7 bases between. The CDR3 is CSVGTSQETQYF. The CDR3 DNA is TGCAGCGTTGGGACAAGCCAAGAGACCCAGTACTTC.

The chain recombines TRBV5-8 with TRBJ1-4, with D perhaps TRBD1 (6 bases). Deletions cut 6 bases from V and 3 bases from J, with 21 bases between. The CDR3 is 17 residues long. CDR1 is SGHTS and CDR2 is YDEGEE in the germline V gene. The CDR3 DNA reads TGTGCCAGCACCCTGAGGGGGGGGGCGAAGTCTAATGAAAAACTGTTTTTT. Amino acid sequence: CASTLRGGAKSNEKLFF.

The CDR3 region has the DNA TGCAGCGCCACAGGAGAGGGACAGAATTCCTACGAGCAGTACTTC. Translation: CSATGEGQNSYEQYF. The chain carries TRBV29-1 and TRBJ2-7; the match to TRBD1 covers 7 bases. CDR1 and CDR2 (germline): SQVTM, ANQGSEA. CDR3 length: 15 residues. V shed 7 bases, J shed 1 base, and the junction held 13 bases outside the gene matches.

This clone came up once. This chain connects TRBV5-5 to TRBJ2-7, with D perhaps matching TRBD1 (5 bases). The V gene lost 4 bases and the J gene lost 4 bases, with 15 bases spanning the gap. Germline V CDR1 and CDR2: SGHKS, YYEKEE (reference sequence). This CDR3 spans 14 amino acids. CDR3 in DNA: TGTGCCAGCAGCCCGTTCTGGGGCAAGTACGAGCAGTACTTC. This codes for CASSPFWGKYEQYF.

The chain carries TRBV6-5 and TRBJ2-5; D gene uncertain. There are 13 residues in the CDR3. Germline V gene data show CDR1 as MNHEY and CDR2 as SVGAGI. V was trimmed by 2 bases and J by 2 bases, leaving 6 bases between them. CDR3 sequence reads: CASSYEYQETQYF. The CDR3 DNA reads TGTGCCAGCAGTTACGAATATCAAGAGACCCAGTACTTC.

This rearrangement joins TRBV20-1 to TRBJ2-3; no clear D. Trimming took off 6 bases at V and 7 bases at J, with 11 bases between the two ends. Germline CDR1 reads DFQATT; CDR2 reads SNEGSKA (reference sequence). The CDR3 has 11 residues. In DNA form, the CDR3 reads TGCAGTGCCCTAGGAATAAATACGCAGTATTTT. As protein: CSALGINTQYF.

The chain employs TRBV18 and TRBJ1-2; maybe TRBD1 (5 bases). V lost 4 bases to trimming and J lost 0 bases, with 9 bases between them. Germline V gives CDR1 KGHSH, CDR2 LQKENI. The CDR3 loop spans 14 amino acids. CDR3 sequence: CASSRDGSNYGYTF. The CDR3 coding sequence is TGTGCCAGCTCACGGGACGGTTCTAACTATGGCTACACCTTC.